These 3 T cell receptor beta chains were sequenced from one sample in a study of shared clonotypes between healthy human individuals. TCRdb's copy holds only in-frame clones and misses some; the assay was immunoSEQ multiplex PCR. Seen here are over 2 million clones, around 92% observed once, and the top ten hold around 0.4%. The source material was naive CD4+ T cells from PBMCs. This sample's subset: CD45RA+ positively selected. Every receptor here comes from a man aged 18 to 29 in good health. Some clones in this sample may be carry-over from other donors' samples.

This clone was seen once. The chain couples TRBV29-1 to TRBJ2-7; TRBD2 is a possible D gene (7 bases). The CDR3 covers 13 residues. Germline V CDR1 and CDR2: SQVTM, ANQGSEA. V was shortened by 2 bases and J by 5 bases, with 13 bases between the two germline ends. CDR3 in amino acids: CSVERGAGDEQYF. The CDR3 coding sequence is TGCAGCGTTGAACGGGGGGCCGGGGACGAGCAGTACTTC.

This rearrangement joins TRBV27 to TRBJ1-1; maybe TRBD1 (5 bases). This CDR3 contains 17 residues. Looked up from germline, CDR1 is MNHEY and CDR2 is SMNVEV (reference sequence). The V and J ends lost 8 bases and 3 bases respectively, with 25 bases between them. CDR3 protein: CASGSGITGFLYTEAFF. CDR3 coding DNA: TGTGCCAGCGGCTCGGGTATTACAGGCTTCCTTTACACTGAAGCTTTCTTT.

The chain combines TRBV25-1 with TRBJ2-1; D might be TRBD1 or TRBD2, each matching 5 bases. The CDR3 runs to 13 residues. Trimming shortened V by 6 bases and J by 6 bases, and 12 bases separated the two germline ends. CDR1 is MGHDK, CDR2 SYGVNS, per germline. In nucleotides, the CDR3 is TGTGCCAGCAGAGGTCCGGGACGCAATGAGCAGTTCTTC. Its protein product is CASRGPGRNEQFF.